This record concerns one T cell receptor beta chain sequence. V was pared by 0 bases and J by 3 bases, with 15 bases between. The CDR3 is 16 amino acids. All enrollees were roughly 18 to 95 years old and from 20 to 25 US areas. Cohort 3 recovered donors had two negative PCRs, clearance, or symptom resolution. The record originates from a study of blood T cell repertoires in COVID-19. In the study overall: Sites in the United States, Italy and Spain provided acute and convalescent COVID-19 samples. Nucleic acid was either cDNA or gDNA, and it came from T cells, B-cell-depleted T cells, or PBMCs.

TCRdb keeps only in-frame clones here, not all; method: immunoSEQ multiplex PCR. The data contain fewer than 500,000 clones, more than 70% of them singletons. The gene calls are TRBV23-1 and TRBJ2-7; D perhaps matches TRBD2 (6 bases). TRBV23-1 is recorded as an ORF, its role being uncertain. Sample: PBMCs or T cells enriched from blood (not recorded which). This sequence was found in a man aged 30 to 45 who had recovered from COVID-19. The CDR3 spells CASSQSRGSLYYEQYF. The CDR3 DNA sequence: TGCGCCAGCAGTCAATCTCGGGGGTCCCTGTACTACGAGCAGTACTTC.